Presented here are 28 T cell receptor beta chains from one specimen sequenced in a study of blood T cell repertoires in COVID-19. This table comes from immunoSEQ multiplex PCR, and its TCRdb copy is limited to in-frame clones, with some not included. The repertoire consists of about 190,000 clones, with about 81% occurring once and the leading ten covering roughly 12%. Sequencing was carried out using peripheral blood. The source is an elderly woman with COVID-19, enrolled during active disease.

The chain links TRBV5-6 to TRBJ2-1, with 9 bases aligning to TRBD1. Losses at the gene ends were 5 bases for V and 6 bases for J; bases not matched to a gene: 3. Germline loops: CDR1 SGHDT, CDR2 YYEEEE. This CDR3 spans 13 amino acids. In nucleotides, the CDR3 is TGTGCCAGCAGGCGGGACAGGGTCAATGAGCAGTTCTTC. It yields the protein CASRRDRVNEQFF.

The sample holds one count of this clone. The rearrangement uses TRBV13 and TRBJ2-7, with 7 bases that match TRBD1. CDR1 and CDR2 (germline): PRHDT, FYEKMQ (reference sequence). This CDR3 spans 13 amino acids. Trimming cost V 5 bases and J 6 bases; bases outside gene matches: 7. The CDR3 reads CASSPRDSIEQYF. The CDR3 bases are TGTGCCAGCAGCCCCCGGGACAGTATCGAGCAGTACTTC.

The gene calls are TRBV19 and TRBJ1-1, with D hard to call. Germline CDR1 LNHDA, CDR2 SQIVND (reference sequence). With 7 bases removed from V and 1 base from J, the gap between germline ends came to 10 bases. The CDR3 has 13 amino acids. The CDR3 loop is CASNHRGNTEAFF. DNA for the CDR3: TGTGCCAGTAATCATCGAGGGAACACTGAAGCTTTCTTT.

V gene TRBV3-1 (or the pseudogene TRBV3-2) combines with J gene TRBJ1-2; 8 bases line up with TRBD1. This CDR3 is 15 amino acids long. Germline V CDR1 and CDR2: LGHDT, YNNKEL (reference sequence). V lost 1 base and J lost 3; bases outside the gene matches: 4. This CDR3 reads CASSQGGRGHYGYTF. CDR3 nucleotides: TGTGCCAGCAGCCAAGGAGGCAGGGGGCACTATGGCTACACCTTC.

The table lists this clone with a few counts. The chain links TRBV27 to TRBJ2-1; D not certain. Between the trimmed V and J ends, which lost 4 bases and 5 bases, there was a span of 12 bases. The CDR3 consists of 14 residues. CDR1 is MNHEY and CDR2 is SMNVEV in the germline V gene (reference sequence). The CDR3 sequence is CASSSGVTNNEQFF. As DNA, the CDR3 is TGTGCCAGCAGTTCGGGTGTTACGAACAATGAGCAGTTCTTC.

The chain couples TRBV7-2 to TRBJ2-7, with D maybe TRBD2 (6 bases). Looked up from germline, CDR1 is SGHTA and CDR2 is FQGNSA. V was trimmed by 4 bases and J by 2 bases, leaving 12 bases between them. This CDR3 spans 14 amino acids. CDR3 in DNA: TGTGCCAGCAGCTCGGGACTCCTCCCCTACGAGCAGTACTTC. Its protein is CASSSGLLPYEQYF.

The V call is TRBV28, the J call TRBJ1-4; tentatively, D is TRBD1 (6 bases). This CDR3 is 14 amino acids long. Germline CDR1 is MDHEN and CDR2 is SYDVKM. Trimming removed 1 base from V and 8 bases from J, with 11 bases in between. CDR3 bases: TGTGCCAGCAGTTTATCAGGGGTTGGGGAAAAACTGTTTTTT. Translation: CASSLSGVGEKLFF.

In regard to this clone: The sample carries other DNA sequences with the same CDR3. The CDR3 loop reads CASSLAGYSPLHF. CDR3 bases: TGCGCCAGCAGCTTGGCAGGGTATTCACCCCTCCACTTT. The V gene is TRBV5-1, the J gene TRBJ1-6; D is possibly TRBD1 (5 bases). Germline V gene lookup returns CDR1 SGHRS and CDR2 YFSETQ. The CDR3 covers 13 residues. V gave up 0 bases and J gave up 8 bases, with 6 bases separating them.

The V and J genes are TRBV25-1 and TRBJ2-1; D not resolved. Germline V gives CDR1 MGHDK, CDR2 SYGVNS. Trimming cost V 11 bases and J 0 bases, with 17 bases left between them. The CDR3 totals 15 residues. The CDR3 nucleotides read TGTGCCCCCTCTCAGGCCGCCTGCTCCTACAATGAGCAGTTCTTC. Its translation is CAPSQAACSYNEQFF. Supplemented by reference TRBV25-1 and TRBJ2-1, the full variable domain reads EADIYQTPRYLVIGTGKKITLECSQTMGHDKMYWYQQDPGMELHLIHYSYGVNSTEKGDLSSESTVSRIRTEHFPLTLESARPSHTSQYLCAPSQAACSYNEQFFGPGTRLTVL.

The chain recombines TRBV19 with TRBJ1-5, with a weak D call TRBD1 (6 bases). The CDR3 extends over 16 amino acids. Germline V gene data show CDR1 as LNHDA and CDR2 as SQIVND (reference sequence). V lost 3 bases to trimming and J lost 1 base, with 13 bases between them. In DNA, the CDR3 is TGTGCCAGTAGTATCCACAACAGGGTGAGCAATCAGCCCCAGCATTTT. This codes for CASSIHNRVSNQPQHF.

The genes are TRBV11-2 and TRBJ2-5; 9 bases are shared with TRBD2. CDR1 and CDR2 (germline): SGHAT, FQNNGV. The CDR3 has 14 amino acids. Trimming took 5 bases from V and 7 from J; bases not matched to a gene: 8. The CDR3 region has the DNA TGTGCCAGCAGCCCTGGGACTAGCCAGGGGACCCAGTACTTC. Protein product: CASSPGTSQGTQYF.

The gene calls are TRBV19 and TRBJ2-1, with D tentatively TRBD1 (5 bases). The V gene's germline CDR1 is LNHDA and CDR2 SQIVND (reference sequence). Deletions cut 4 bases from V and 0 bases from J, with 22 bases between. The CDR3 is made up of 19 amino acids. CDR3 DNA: TGTGCCAGTAGTACCCGAACTCCGGACACCCAGAGCTCCTACAATGAGCAGTTCTTC. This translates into CASSTRTPDTQSSYNEQFF. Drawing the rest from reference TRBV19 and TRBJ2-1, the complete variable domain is DGGITQSPKYLFRKEGQNVTLSCEQNLNHDAMYWYRQDPGQGLRLIYYSQIVNDFQKGDIAEGYSVSREKKESFPLTVTSAQKNPTAFYLCASSTRTPDTQSSYNEQFFGPGTRLTVL.

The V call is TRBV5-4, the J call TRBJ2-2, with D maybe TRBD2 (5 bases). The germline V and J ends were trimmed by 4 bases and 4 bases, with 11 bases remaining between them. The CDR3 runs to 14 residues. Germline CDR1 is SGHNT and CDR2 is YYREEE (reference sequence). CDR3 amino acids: CASSPDYTTGELFF. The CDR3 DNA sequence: TGTGCCAGCAGCCCCGACTACACCACCGGGGAGCTGTTTTTT.

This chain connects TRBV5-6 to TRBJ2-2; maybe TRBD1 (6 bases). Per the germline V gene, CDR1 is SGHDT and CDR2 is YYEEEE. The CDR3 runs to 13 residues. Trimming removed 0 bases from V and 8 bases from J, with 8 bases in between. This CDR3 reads CASSLVGGGELFF. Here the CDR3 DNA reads TGTGCCAGCAGCTTGGTAGGGGGAGGGGAGCTGTTTTTT.

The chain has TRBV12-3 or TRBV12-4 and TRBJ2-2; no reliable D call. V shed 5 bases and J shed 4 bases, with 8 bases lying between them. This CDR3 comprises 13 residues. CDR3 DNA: TGTGCCAGCAGTCGGTCTTCCACCGGGGAGCTGTTTTTT. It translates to CASSRSSTGELFF.

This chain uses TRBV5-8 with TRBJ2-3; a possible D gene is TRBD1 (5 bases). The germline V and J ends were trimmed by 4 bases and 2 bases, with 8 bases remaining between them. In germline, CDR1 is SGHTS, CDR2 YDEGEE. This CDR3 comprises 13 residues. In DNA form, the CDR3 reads TGTGCCAGCAGCATACAGGTCACAGATACGCAGTATTTT. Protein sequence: CASSIQVTDTQYF.

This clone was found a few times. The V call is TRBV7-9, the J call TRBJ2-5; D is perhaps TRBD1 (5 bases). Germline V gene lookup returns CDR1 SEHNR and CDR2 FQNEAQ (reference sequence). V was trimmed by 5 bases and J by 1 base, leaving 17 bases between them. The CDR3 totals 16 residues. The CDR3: CASSPMTVPSQETQYF. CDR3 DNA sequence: TGTGCCAGCAGCCCCATGACAGTCCCAAGCCAAGAGACCCAGTACTTC.

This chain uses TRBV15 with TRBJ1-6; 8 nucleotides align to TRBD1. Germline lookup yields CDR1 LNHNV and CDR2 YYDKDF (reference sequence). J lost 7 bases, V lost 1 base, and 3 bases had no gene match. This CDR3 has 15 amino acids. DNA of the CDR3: TGTGCCACCAGCAGAGTTCGACAGGGGAATTCACCCCTCCACTTT. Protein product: CATSRVRQGNSPLHF.

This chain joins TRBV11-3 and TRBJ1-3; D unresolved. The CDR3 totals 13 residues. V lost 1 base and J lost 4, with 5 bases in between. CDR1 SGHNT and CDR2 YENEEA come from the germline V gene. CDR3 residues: CASSLVTGNTIYF. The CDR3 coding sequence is TGTGCCAGCAGCTTAGTTACAGGAAACACCATATATTTT.

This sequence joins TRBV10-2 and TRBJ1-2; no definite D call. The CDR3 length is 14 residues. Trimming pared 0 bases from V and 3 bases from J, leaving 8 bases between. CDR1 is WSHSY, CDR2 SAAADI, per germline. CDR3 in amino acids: CASSESFRYYGYTF. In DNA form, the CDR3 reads TGCGCCAGCAGTGAGTCTTTTCGTTACTATGGCTACACCTTC.

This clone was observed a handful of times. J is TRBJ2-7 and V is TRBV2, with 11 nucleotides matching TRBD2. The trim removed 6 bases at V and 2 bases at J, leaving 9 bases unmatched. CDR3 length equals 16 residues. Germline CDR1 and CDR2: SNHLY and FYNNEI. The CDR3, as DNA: TGTGCCAGCAGCAGTTCGACTAGCGGGGTTACCTACGAGCAGTACTTC. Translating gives CASSSSTSGVTYEQYF.

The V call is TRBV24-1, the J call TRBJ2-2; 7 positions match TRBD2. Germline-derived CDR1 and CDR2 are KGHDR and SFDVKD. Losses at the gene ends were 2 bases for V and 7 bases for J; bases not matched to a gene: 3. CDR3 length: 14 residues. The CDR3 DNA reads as TGTGCCACCAGTGATTCGCGGGGGTTCGGGGAGCTGTTTTTT. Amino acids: CATSDSRGFGELFF.

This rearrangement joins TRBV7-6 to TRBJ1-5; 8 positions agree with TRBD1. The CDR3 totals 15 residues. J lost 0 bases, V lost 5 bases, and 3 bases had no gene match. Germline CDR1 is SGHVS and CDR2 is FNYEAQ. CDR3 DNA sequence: TGTGCCAGCAGCCAGGGACAGGCTAGCAATCAGCCCCAGCATTTT. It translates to CASSQGQASNQPQHF.

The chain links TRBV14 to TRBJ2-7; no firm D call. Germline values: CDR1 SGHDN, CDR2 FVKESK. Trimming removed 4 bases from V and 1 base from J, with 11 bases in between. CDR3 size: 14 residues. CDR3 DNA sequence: TGTGCCAGCAGCCCGGAGCCGGTTTCCTACGAGCAGTACTTC. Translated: CASSPEPVSYEQYF.

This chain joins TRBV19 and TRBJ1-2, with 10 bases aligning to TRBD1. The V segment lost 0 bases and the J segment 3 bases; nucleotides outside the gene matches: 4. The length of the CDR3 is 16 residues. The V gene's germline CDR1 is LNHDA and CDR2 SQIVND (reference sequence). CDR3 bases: TGTGCCAGTAGTATAGAAGGGACAGGGGACCACTATGGCTACACCTTC. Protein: CASSIEGTGDHYGYTF.

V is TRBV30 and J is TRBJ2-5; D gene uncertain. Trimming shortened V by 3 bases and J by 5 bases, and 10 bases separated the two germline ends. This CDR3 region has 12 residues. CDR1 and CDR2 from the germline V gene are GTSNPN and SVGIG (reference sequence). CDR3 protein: CAWSDFRETQYF. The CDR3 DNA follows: TGTGCCTGGAGCGACTTTCGGGAGACCCAGTACTTC.

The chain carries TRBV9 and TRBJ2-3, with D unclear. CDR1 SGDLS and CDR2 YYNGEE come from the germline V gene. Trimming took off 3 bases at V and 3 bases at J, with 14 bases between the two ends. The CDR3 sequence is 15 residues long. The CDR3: CASSANPYATDTQYF. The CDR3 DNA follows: TGTGCCAGCAGCGCCAACCCCTACGCTACAGATACGCAGTATTTT. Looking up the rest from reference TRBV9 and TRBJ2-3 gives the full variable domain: DSGVTQTPKHLITATGQRVTLRCSPRSGDLSVYWYQQSLDQGLQFLIQYYNGEERAKGNILERFSAQQFPDLHSELNLSSLELGDSALYFCASSANPYATDTQYFGPGTRLTVL.

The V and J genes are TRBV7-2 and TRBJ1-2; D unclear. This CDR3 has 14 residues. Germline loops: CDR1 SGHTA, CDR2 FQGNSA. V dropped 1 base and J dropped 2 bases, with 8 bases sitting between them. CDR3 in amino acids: CASSLVTYNYGYTF. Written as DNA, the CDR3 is TGTGCCAGCAGCTTAGTGACTTACAACTATGGCTACACCTTC.